This T cell receptor beta chain stems from a study of OX40 agonist ivuxolimab in advanced cancers. Whole-study context: Patients' therapy was ivuxolimab, an antibody that acts as an agonist of OX40 (CD134). Six ivuxolimab dose levels, 0.01 to 10 mg/kg, were given intravenously every 2 weeks. Eligibility rules accepted prior anti-PD-1, anti-PD-L1 or anti-CTLA-4 therapy, and approximately 40% had some. The study, taken as a whole, reports: The study found among the lowest clonal expansion in partial responders at 0.1-3.0 mg/kg.

The repertoire was sequenced with immunoSEQ multiplex PCR; TCRdb's copy has only in-frame clones and lacks some. The sample lists tens of thousands of clones, 75% to 95% occurring once. Note on this clone: Its target is unknown.

This CDR3 contains 14 residues. Germline V gives CDR1 SNHLY, CDR2 FYNNEI. Unmatched junction bases numbered 5, after V lost 7 bases and J lost 1 base. Sequencing used CD4+ or CD8+ T cells sorted from blood, obtained in a trial of the OX40 agonist ivuxolimab. V is TRBV2 and J is TRBJ2-7, with 9 bases aligning to TRBD1. The TCR sequence derives from an adult with an advanced solid tumor such as melanoma, head and neck, liver or kidney cancer. The CDR3 protein is CASTVDRGSYEQYF. The CDR3 nucleotides read TGTGCCAGCACCGTGGACAGGGGTTCCTACGAGCAGTACTTC.